This is a list of T cell receptor beta chains from one sample in a study of blood T cell repertoires in COVID-19. This table comes from immunoSEQ multiplex PCR, and its TCRdb copy is limited to in-frame clones, with some not included. The sample lists fewer than 35,000 clones, 91% occurring once. The source material was peripheral blood. The receptors shown here come from a man in his 60s with acute or convalescent COVID-19. CDR3s include the opening cysteine and the closing phenylalanine or tryptophan. D genes are given only for firm matches. Only part of the rows carry a size: once, few, many, or a class if the clone is expanded.

- | TRBJ2-7 | TRBV5-1 | - | CASSLAPVTGSSYEQYF | TGCGCCAGCAGCTTGGCGCCAGTGACGGGAAGCTCCTACGAGCAGTACTTC
- | TRBJ2-2 | TRBV7-3 | TRBD1 | CASSSHRGADTGELFF | TGTGCCAGCAGCTCACACAGGGGCGCGGACACCGGGGAGCTGTTTTTT
- | TRBJ2-2 | TRBV7-8 | - | CASSLYTGELFF | TGTGCCAGCAGCCTCTACACCGGGGAGCTGTTTTTT
- | TRBJ2-4 | TRBV21-1 | - | CASSKEPRGLAGVITKNIQYF | TGTGCCAGCAGCAAAGAGCCCCGAGGACTAGCGGGAGTTATTACCAAAAACATTCAGTACTTC
- | TRBJ1-6 | TRBV7-2 | - | CASSLASSYSPLHF | TGTGCCAGCAGCTTAGCGAGTAGCTATTCACCCCTCCACTTT
once | TRBJ1-5 | TRBV19 | - | CASKQSSRGVEQPQHF | TGTGCCAGTAAGCAATCTTCGCGGGGGGTCGAACAGCCCCAGCATTTT
- | TRBJ1-1 | TRBV6-5 | TRBD1 | CASRGTGVYTEAFF | TGTGCCAGCAGGGGGACAGGGGTCTACACTGAAGCTTTCTTT
- | TRBJ1-2 | TRBV6-1 | TRBD1 | CASSPTGNYGYTF | TGTGCCAGCAGTCCGACAGGGAACTATGGCTACACCTTC
- | TRBJ2-3 | TRBV19 | TRBD2 | CASSSPGLADTQYF | TGTGCCAGTAGTTCCCCGGGACTAGCAGATACGCAGTATTTT
- | TRBJ2-3 | TRBV14 | - | CASSQETAGTDTQYF | TGTGCCAGCAGCCAAGAAACAGCGGGCACAGATACGCAGTATTTT
once | TRBJ2-1 | TRBV4-1 | TRBD1 | CASSLTGSSNNEQFF | TGCGCCAGCAGCCTGACAGGGTCTTCCAACAATGAGCAGTTCTTC
- | TRBJ2-1 | TRBV9 | TRBD2 | CASSVGGRSYNEQFF | TGTGCCAGCAGCGTAGGCGGGAGGAGTTACAATGAGCAGTTCTTC
- | TRBJ2-6 | TRBV5-1 | - | CASSLGDTTGANVLTF | TGCGCCAGCAGCCTTGGCGACACGACTGGGGCCAACGTCCTGACTTTC
- | TRBJ2-5 | TRBV5-4 | - | CASSLYRVNEETQYF | TGTGCCAGCAGCTTGTACAGGGTAAATGAAGAGACCCAGTACTTC
- | TRBJ1-6 | TRBV9 | TRBD1 | CASSVGDRGTGSPLHF | TGTGCCAGCAGCGTAGGGGACAGGGGAACGGGTTCACCCCTCCACTTT
- | TRBJ2-1 | TRBV4-3 | TRBD2 | CASSQEASGSFEQFF | TGCGCCAGCAGCCAAGAGGCTAGCGGGAGTTTCGAGCAGTTCTTC
- | TRBJ2-1 | TRBV19 | TRBD1 | CASSRQGLGNEQFF | TGTGCCAGTAGTAGACAGGGTCTGGGCAATGAGCAGTTCTTC
- | TRBJ1-6 | TRBV5-6 | - | CASSLSLNSPLHF | TGTGCCAGCAGCTTGTCACTGAATTCACCCCTCCACTTT
- | TRBJ1-6 | TRBV11-2 | - | CASSATYNSPLHF | TGTGCCAGCAGCGCGACATATAATTCACCCCTCCACTTT
- | TRBJ2-2 | TRBV2 | TRBD2 | CASTPAGVNTGELFF | TGTGCCAGCACCCCAGCGGGAGTAAACACCGGGGAGCTGTTTTTT
once | TRBJ2-2 | TRBV7-2 | TRBD2 | CASSQSGLGNTGELFF | TGTGCCAGCAGCCAATCGGGACTAGGTAACACCGGGGAGCTGTTTTTT
- | TRBJ1-2 | TRBV7-9 | - | CASSSQGIDGYTF | TGTGCCAGCAGCTCTCAGGGGATCGATGGCTACACCTTC
- | TRBJ1-1 | TRBV18 | TRBD1 | CASSPGQGFTEAFF | TGTGCCAGCTCGCCGGGACAGGGGTTCACTGAAGCTTTCTTT
- | TRBJ2-7 | TRBV5-1 | TRBD2 | CASSPGTSGRVYEQYF | TGCGCCAGCAGCCCCGGGACTAGCGGGAGGGTCTACGAGCAGTACTTC
- | TRBJ2-1 | TRBV6-5 | - | CASSYSVSGNEQFF | TGTGCCAGCAGTTACTCTGTAAGCGGGAATGAGCAGTTCTTC
- | TRBJ1-2 | TRBV7-2 | - | CASSLQQGYGYTF | TGTGCCAGCAGCTTACAACAGGGCTATGGCTACACCTTC
- | TRBJ1-5 | TRBV7-2 | - | CASSVTSNQPQHF | TGTGCCAGCAGCGTGACAAGCAATCAGCCCCAGCATTTT
- | TRBJ2-5 | TRBV25-1 | - | CASSPIISHQETQYF | TGTGCCAGCAGTCCTATTATTTCCCACCAAGAGACCCAGTACTTC
- | TRBJ1-1 | TRBV27 | - | CASSTPFGQRGTEAFF | TGTGCCAGCAGTACGCCTTTCGGACAGCGGGGCACTGAAGCTTTCTTT
- | TRBJ2-3 | TRBV5-1 | - | CASSPQGNLPDTQYF | TGCGCCAGCAGCCCTCAGGGGAATTTGCCAGATACGCAGTATTTT
- | TRBJ2-7 | TRBV9 | - | CASSEEGVSSYEQYF | TGTGCCAGCAGCGAGGAGGGTGTAAGCTCCTACGAGCAGTACTTC
- | TRBJ1-1 | TRBV7-3 | - | CASRYSTRLNTEAFF | TGTGCCAGCAGGTATTCGACTCGTTTGAACACTGAAGCTTTCTTT
- | TRBJ1-6 | TRBV5-1 | - | CASSPVEGGNSPLHF | TGCGCCAGCAGCCCCGTCGAGGGGGGGAATTCACCCCTCCACTTT
- | TRBJ2-1 | TRBV12-3/TRBV12-4 | - | CASSLHSTQFF | TGTGCCAGCAGTCTGCACTCGACACAGTTCTTC
- | TRBJ2-1 | TRBV2 | - | CANPNTGEVNEQFF | TGTGCCAATCCTAACACGGGAGAGGTGAATGAGCAGTTCTTC
- | TRBJ2-2 | TRBV29-1 | TRBD2 | CSVKPWAASGNTGELFF | TGCAGCGTTAAACCCTGGGCGGCTAGCGGTAACACCGGGGAGCTGTTTTTT
- | TRBJ2-1 | TRBV18 | TRBD1 | CASSPDRVSYNEQFF | TGTGCCAGCTCACCCGACAGGGTTTCCTACAATGAGCAGTTCTTC
- | TRBJ1-1 | TRBV6-5 | - | CASSRGANTEAFF | TGTGCCAGCAGTAGGGGCGCGAACACTGAAGCTTTCTTT
few | TRBJ1-3 | TRBV7-8 | TRBD1 | CASSTGTVWNTIYF | TGTGCCAGCAGCACCGGGACAGTCTGGAACACCATATATTTT
- | TRBJ1-5 | TRBV6-2/TRBV6-3 | TRBD1 | CASSYLIGQGRNSNQPQHF | TGTGCCAGCAGTTACCTAATTGGACAGGGTAGGAATAGCAATCAGCCCCAGCATTTT
- | TRBJ1-2 | TRBV28 | - | CASSRGQFRYGYTF | TGTGCCAGCAGTCGGGGACAATTCCGCTATGGCTACACCTTC
- | TRBJ2-1 | TRBV27 | TRBD2 | CASSLGGSLGEQFF | TGTGCCAGCAGTCTCGGCGGGAGCTTAGGTGAGCAGTTCTTC
- | TRBJ2-5 | TRBV7-6 | - | CATSPARGETQYF | TGTGCCACCTCCCCGGCACGAGGGGAGACCCAGTACTTC
- | TRBJ1-1 | TRBV2 | TRBD1 | CASTRQGNTEAFF | TGTGCCAGCACTCGACAGGGGAACACTGAAGCTTTCTTT
- | TRBJ1-1 | TRBV7-8 | - | CASSFPGQKAPNTEAFF | TGTGCCAGCAGCTTCCCAGGACAGAAAGCACCGAACACTGAAGCTTTCTTT
- | TRBJ1-4 | TRBV5-8 | - | CASSRLEKLFF | TGTGCCAGCAGCCGACTCGAAAAACTGTTTTTT
- | TRBJ2-2 | TRBV14 | - | CASSQSLYTGELFF | TGTGCCAGCAGCCAGTCCTTGTACACCGGGGAGCTGTTTTTT
- | TRBJ1-4 | TRBV19 | - | CASSIGTSNEKLFF | TGTGCCAGTAGTATAGGGACTTCTAATGAAAAACTGTTTTTT
- | TRBJ1-2 | TRBV7-9 | TRBD1 | CASSFDRVSNYGYTF | TGTGCCAGCAGCTTTGACAGGGTCTCTAACTATGGCTACACCTTC
- | TRBJ1-5 | TRBV24-1 | - | CATRRIRQPQHF | TGTGCCACCAGGCGAATTCGTCAGCCCCAGCATTTT